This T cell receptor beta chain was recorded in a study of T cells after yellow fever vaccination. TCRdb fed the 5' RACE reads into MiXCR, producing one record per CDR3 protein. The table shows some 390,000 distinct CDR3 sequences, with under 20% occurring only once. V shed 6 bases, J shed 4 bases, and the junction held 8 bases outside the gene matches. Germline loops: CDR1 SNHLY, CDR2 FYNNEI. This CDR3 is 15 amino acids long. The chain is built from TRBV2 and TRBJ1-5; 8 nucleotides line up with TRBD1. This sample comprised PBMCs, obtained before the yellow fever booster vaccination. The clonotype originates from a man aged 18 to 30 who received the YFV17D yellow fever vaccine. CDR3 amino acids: CASSFFGQGNQPQHF. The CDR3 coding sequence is TGTGCCAGCAGCTTTTTTGGACAGGGAAATCAGCCCCAGCATTTT.